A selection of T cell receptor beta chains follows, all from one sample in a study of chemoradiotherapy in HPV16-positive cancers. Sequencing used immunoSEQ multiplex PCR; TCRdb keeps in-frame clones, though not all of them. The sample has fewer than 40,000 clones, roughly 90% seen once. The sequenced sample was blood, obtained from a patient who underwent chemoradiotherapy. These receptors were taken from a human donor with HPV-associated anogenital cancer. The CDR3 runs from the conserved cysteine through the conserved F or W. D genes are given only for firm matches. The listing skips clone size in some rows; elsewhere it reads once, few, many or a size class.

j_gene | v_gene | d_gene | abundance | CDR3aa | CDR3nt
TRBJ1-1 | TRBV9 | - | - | CASSLRSGGVNTEAFF | TGTGCCAGCAGCTTGCGCTCGGGGGGGGTGAACACTGAAGCTTTCTTT
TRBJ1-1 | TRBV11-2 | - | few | CASSLADYAEAFF | TGTGCCAGCAGCTTAGCCGATTACGCTGAAGCTTTCTTT
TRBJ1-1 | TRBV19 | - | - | CASRGQGYTEAFF | TGTGCCAGTAGGGGGCAAGGGTACACTGAAGCTTTCTTT
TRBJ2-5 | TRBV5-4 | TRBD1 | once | CASSAALGQGPKETQYF | TGTGCCAGCAGCGCAGCTCTCGGACAGGGGCCAAAAGAGACCCAGTACTTC
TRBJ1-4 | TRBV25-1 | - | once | CASKTGSRNEKLFF | TGTGCCAGCAAAACAGGCTCCCGTAATGAAAAACTGTTTTTT
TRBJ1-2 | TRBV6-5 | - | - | CASSRWGLANYGYTF | TGTGCCAGCAGTCGGTGGGGTCTAGCTAACTATGGCTACACCTTC
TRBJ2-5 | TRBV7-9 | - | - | CASGAGQETQYF | TGTGCCAGCGGGGCAGGCCAAGAGACCCAGTACTTC
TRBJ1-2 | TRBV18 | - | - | CASSPRPDRLDGYTF | TGTGCCAGCTCACCCCGGCCGGATAGGCTGGATGGCTACACCTTC
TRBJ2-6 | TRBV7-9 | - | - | CASSLIGQPSSGANVLTF | TGTGCCAGCAGCCTCATAGGGCAGCCATCCTCTGGGGCCAACGTCCTGACTTTC
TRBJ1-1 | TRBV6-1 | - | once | CASSLTYTEAFF | TGTGCCAGCAGTTTGACTTACACTGAAGCTTTCTTT
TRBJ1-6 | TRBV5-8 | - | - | CASTFVGYSPLHF | TGTGCCAGCACCTTTGTTGGGTATTCACCCCTCCACTTT
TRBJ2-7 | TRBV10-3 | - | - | CAISESSVEEQLSYEQYF | TGTGCCATCAGTGAGTCATCGGTCGAAGAGCAACTCTCCTACGAGCAGTACTTC
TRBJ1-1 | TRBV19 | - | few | CRPNTEAFF | TGTAGGCCAAACACTGAAGCTTTCTTT
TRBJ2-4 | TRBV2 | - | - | CASSEYGVTGQYF | TGTGCCAGCAGTGAGTATGGGGTGACCGGCCAGTACTTC
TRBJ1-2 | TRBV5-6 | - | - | CASSLAFRGLVYGYTF | TGTGCCAGCAGCTTGGCCTTCCGGGGGCTGGTTTATGGCTACACCTTC
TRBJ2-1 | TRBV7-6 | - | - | CASSSRYNEQFF | TGTGCCAGCAGCTCAAGATACAATGAGCAGTTCTTC
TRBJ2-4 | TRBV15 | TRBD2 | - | CATSVGLAGYIQYF | TGTGCCACCAGCGTGGGACTAGCGGGATACATTCAGTACTTC
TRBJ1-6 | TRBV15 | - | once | CATSRDGSGNSPLHF | TGTGCCACCAGCAGAGATGGATCCGGGAATTCACCCCTCCACTTT
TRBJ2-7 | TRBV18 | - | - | CASSPGRYEQYF | TGTGCCAGCTCACCCGGCAGGTACGAGCAGTACTTC
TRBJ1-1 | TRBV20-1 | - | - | CSGTSNTEAFF | TGCAGCGGGACGTCGAACACTGAAGCTTTCTTT
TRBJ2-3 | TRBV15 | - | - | CATSREDPSTDTQYF | TGTGCCACCAGCCGAGAGGACCCCTCCACAGATACGCAGTATTTT
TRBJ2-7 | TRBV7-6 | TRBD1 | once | CASSLEGQPTYEQYF | TGTGCCAGCAGCTTAGAGGGACAGCCTACCTACGAGCAGTACTTC
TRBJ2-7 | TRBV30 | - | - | CAWNEGRSYEQYF | TGTGCCTGGAATGAGGGGCGATCCTACGAGCAGTACTTC
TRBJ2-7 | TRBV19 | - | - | CASSETGTPRGEQYF | TGTGCCAGTAGTGAGACCGGGACACCTAGGGGGGAGCAGTACTTC
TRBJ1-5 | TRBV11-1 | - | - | CASSRSLGQPQHF | TGTGCCAGCAGCCGCTCCCTCGGTCAGCCCCAGCATTTT
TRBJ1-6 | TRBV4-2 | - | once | CASSRGQESPLHF | TGTGCCAGCAGCCGGGGTCAGGAATCACCCCTCCACTTT
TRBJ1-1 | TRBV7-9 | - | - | CASSLRESSVEAFF | TGTGCCAGCAGCTTACGAGAATCTTCCGTCGAAGCTTTCTTT
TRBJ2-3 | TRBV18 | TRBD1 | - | CASSPPDWDRGPADTQYF | TGTGCCAGCTCACCACCGGACTGGGACAGGGGGCCCGCAGATACGCAGTATTTT
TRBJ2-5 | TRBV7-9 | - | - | CASSPSRGGDKETQYF | TGTGCCAGCAGCCCGAGCCGAGGGGGTGATAAGGAGACCCAGTACTTC
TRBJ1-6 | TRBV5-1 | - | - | CASSLHWERNSPLHF | TGCGCCAGCAGCTTGCATTGGGAAAGGAATTCACCCCTCCACTTT
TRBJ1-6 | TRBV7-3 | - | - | CAPIVRVGANSPLHF | TGTGCCCCCATAGTAAGGGTGGGGGCTAATTCACCCCTCCACTTT
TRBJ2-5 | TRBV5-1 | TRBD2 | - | CASAGGGGQETQYF | TGCGCCAGCGCGGGCGGGGGAGGCCAAGAGACCCAGTACTTC
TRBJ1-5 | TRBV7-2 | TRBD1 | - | CASSLEGWDSYQPQHF | TGTGCCAGCAGCTTAGAGGGTTGGGACAGTTATCAGCCCCAGCATTTT
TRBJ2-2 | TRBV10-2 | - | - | CASSAAGARNTGELFF | TGCGCCAGCAGTGCGGCGGGGGCCCGGAACACCGGGGAGCTGTTTTTT
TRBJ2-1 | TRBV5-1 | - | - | CASSLPPDRTPYNEQFF | TGCGCCAGCAGCTTGCCTCCCGACAGGACCCCTTACAATGAGCAGTTCTTC
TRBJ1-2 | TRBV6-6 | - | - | CASSSAGSDYGYTF | TGTGCCAGCAGTAGTGCAGGGAGTGACTATGGCTACACCTTC
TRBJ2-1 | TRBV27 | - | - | CASSSRQGLSSYNEQFF | TGTGCCAGCAGTTCCCGACAGGGACTTAGCTCCTACAATGAGCAGTTCTTC
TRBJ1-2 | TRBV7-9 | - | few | CASSHGGRTKGDTF | TGTGCCAGCAGCCATGGGGGCAGGACGAAGGGAGACACCTTC
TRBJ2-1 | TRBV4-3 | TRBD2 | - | CASSQAPSGGAYEQFF | TGCGCCAGCAGCCAAGCTCCTAGCGGGGGGGCCTATGAGCAGTTCTTC
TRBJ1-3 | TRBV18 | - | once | CASSPFGNTIYF | TGTGCCAGCTCACCCTTTGGAAACACCATATATTTT